This T cell receptor beta chain derives from a study of T cell responses to AZD1222 COVID-19 vaccine. Whole-study results and caveats: Along spike, vaccine-associated CD4 TCRs were found throughout, with dominance at 160-218 and 743-854. The sample set comprised mostly white British donors with more females, and clonal diversity was possibly underestimated. Unmutated variant regions are reportedly targeted by nearly half of spike-specific TCRs. Only a handful of AZD1222 recipients were seropositive at baseline.

In the case of this clone: Its antigen is still unknown.

Method: immunoSEQ multiplex PCR; TCRdb's copy keeps in-frame clones and lacks some. Altogether 100,000 to 150,000 clones are present, just over 85% being singletons, with the ten largest covering roughly 7.4%. Material: peripheral blood, obtained on day 0 of AZD1222 vaccination. The clonotype originates from an adult in good health.

The chain's CDR3 is CASTPSGAGNTEAFF. In DNA, the CDR3 is TGTGCCAGCACCCCATCGGGGGCCGGGAACACTGAAGCTTTCTTT. The J gene is TRBJ1-1, the V gene TRBV5-6; tentative D call: TRBD1 (6 bases). Germline assignment: CDR1 SGHDT and CDR2 YYEEEE. The CDR3 runs to 15 residues. V was clipped by 6 bases and J by 1 base, with 16 bases between them.